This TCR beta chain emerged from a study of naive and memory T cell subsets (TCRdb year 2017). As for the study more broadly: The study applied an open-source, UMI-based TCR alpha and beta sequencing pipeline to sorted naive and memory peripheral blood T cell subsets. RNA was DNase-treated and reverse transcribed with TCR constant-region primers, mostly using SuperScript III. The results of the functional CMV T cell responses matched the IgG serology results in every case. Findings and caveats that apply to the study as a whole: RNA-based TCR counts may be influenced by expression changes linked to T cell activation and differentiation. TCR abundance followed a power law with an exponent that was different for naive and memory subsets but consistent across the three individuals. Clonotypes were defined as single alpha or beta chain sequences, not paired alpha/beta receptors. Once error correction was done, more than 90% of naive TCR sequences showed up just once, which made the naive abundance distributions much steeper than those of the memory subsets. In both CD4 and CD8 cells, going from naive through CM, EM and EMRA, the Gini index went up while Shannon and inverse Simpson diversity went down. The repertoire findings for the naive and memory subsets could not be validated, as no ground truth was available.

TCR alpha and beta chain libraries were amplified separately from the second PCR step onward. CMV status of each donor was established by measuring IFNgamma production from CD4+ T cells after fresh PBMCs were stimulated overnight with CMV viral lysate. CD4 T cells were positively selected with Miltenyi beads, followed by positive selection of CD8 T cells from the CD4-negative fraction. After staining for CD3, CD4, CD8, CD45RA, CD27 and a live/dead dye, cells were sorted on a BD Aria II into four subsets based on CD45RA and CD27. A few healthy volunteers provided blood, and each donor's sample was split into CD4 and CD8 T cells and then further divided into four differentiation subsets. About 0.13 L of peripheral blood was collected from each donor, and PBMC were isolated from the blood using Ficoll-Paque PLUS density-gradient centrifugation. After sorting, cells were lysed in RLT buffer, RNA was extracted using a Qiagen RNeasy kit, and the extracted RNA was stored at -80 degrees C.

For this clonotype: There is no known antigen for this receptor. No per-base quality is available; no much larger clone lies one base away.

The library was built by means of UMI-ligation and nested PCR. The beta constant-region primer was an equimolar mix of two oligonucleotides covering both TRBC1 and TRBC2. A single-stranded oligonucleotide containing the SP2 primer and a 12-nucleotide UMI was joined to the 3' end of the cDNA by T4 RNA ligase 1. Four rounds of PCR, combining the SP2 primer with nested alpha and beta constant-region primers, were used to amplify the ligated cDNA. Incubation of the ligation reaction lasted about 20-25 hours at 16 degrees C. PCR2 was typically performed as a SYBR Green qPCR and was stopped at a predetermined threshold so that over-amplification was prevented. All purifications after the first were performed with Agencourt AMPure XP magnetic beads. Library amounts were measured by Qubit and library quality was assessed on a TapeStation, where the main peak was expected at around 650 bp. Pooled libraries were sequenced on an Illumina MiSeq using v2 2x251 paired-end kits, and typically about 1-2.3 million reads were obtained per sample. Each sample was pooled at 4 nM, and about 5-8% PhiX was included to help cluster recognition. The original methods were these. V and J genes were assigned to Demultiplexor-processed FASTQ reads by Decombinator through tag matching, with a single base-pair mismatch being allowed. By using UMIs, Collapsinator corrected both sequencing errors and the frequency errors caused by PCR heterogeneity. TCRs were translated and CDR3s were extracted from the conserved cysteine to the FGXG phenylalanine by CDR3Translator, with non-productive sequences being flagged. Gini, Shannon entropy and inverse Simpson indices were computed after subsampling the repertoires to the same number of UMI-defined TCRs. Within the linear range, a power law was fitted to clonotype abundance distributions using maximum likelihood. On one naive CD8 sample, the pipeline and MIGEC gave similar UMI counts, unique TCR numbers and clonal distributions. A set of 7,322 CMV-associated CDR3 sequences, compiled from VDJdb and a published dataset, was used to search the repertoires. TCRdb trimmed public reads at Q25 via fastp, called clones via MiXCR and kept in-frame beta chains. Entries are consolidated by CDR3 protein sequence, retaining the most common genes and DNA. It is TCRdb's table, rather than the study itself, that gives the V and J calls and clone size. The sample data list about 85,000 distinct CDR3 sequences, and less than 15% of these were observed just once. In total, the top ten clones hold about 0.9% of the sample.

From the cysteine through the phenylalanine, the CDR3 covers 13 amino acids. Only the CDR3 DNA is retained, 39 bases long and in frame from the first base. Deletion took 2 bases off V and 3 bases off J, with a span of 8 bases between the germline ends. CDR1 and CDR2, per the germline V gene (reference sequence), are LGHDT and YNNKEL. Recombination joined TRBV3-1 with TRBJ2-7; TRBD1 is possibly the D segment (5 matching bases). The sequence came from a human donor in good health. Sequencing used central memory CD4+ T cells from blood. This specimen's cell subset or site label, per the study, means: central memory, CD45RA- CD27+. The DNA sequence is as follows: TGTGCCAGCAGCCAACAGGGTATCTACGAGCAGTACTTC. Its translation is CASSQQGIYEQYF.